This is a list of T cell receptor beta chains from one sample in a study of cytomegalovirus exposure and HLA in healthy donors. Sequencing was performed with immunoSEQ multiplex PCR; in TCRdb, only in-frame clones are kept and a portion is missing. The sample holds 90,000 to 150,000 clones, about four fifths seen once. Sequenced: PBMCs. The origin of the receptors is a woman aged 35 to 49 in good health and CMV-seronegative. Both conserved end residues are part of each CDR3. The D gene is left open where the match is weak. Rows may omit the clone size; those that give it use once, few, many or a size class.

J | V | size | D | CDR3 | DNA
TRBJ2-1 | TRBV7-2 | . | . | CASSLVPLDLSEQFF | TGTGCCAGCAGCTTAGTCCCTCTCGATCTCAGTGAGCAGTTCTTC
TRBJ1-2 | TRBV1 | . | . | CTSSQVYVELGYGYTF | TGCACCAGCAGCCAAGTGTACGTCGAACTAGGCTATGGCTACACCTTC
TRBJ2-2 | TRBV18 | once | . | CASSPEINANTGELFF | TGTGCCAGCTCCCCGGAGATCAACGCGAACACCGGGGAGCTGTTTTTT
TRBJ1-1 | TRBV4-1 | . | . | CASRPVGGTEAFF | TGCGCCAGCCGACCCGTGGGGGGAACTGAAGCTTTCTTT
TRBJ1-5 | TRBV7-9 | . | . | CASSLGITENQPQHF | TGTGCCAGCAGCTTAGGGATTACAGAGAATCAGCCCCAGCATTTT
TRBJ2-3 | TRBV6-1 | . | . | CASRLLGQLTDTQYF | TGTGCCAGCCGGCTCCTTGGACAGCTCACAGATACGCAGTATTTT
TRBJ1-1 | TRBV2 | few | . | CASSFAGGSSEAFF | TGTGCCAGCTCGTTCGCGGGGGGCTCAAGTGAAGCTTTCTTT
TRBJ1-2 | TRBV28 | . | . | CASSAWSGSYGYTF | TGTGCCAGCAGTGCATGGTCGGGTAGCTATGGCTACACCTTC
TRBJ1-1 | TRBV6-5 | . | . | CASSYSRARRDTEAFF | TGTGCCAGCAGTTACTCTCGGGCCCGGAGGGACACTGAAGCTTTCTTT
TRBJ1-5 | TRBV6-5 | . | . | CASSRGQLYQPQHF | TGTGCCAGCAGCCGCGGACAGCTTTATCAGCCCCAGCATTTT
TRBJ1-1 | TRBV30 | few | . | CAWSVSGDTEAFF | TGTGCCTGGAGTGTATCGGGGGACACTGAAGCTTTCTTT
TRBJ2-7 | TRBV19 | . | . | CTSSRTADYEQYF | TGTACCAGTAGCCGGACAGCAGACTACGAGCAGTACTTC
TRBJ2-1 | TRBV7-2 | . | TRBD2 | CASSLTVITSGRSYNEQFF | TGTGCCAGCAGCTTAACAGTAATAACTAGCGGACGCTCCTACAATGAGCAGTTCTTC
TRBJ2-3 | TRBV7-9 | . | TRBD1 | CASSLAGTGEDTQYF | TGTGCCAGCAGCTTAGCCGGGACAGGCGAAGATACGCAGTATTTT
TRBJ1-1 | TRBV9 | . | . | CASSAPLQGVTEAFF | TGTGCCAGCAGCGCACCTTTACAGGGAGTCACTGAAGCTTTCTTT
TRBJ2-1 | TRBV5-1 | . | TRBD2 | CASSFSGLAGLNEQFF | TGCGCCAGCAGCTTTTCTGGCCTAGCGGGACTCAATGAGCAGTTCTTC
TRBJ2-7 | TRBV28 | . | TRBD2 | CASSLGLAGDEQYF | TGTGCCAGCAGCCTGGGACTAGCGGGAGACGAGCAGTACTTC
TRBJ2-3 | TRBV5-1 | . | TRBD2 | CASSLSGGPFFSDTQYF | TGCGCCAGCAGCTTGAGCGGGGGGCCGTTTTTCTCAGATACGCAGTATTTT
TRBJ1-1 | TRBV19 | . | TRBD1 | CASSWINRGRTEAFF | TGTGCCAGTAGCTGGATAAACAGGGGAAGGACTGAAGCTTTCTTT
TRBJ2-4 | TRBV7-8 | . | TRBD1 | CASSANRGMLGTVAKNIQYF | TGTGCCAGCAGCGCTAACAGGGGGATGTTGGGTACTGTAGCCAAAAACATTCAGTACTTC
TRBJ1-6 | TRBV11-3 | . | . | CASSLDSNSPLHF | TGTGCCAGCAGCTTAGATTCGAATTCACCCCTCCACTTT
TRBJ2-5 | TRBV5-6 | . | TRBD1 | CASSPTGVRVQETQYF | TGTGCCAGCAGCCCGACAGGGGTGAGGGTCCAAGAGACCCAGTACTTC
TRBJ1-5 | TRBV28 | once | . | CASSLGVAGGQPQHF | TGTGCCAGCAGTTTGGGTGTGGCAGGTGGGCAGCCCCAGCATTTT
TRBJ1-5 | TRBV10-1 | few | TRBD1 | CASSEGGGQPQHF | TGCGCCAGCAGTGAAGGGGGCGGTCAGCCCCAGCATTTT
TRBJ2-7 | TRBV2 | . | . | CASKTLYEQYF | TGTGCCAGCAAAACCCTGTACGAGCAGTACTTC
TRBJ2-2 | TRBV6-6 | . | . | CANGNTGELFF | TGTGCTAACGGGAACACCGGGGAGCTGTTTTTT
TRBJ2-3 | TRBV10-1 | . | . | CASNLSTTASTDTQYF | TGCGCCAGCAATTTATCAACGACAGCTAGCACAGATACGCAGTATTTT
TRBJ1-5 | TRBV4-1 | few | . | CASSPGPAGQEQPQHF | TGCGCCAGCAGCCCCGGGCCGGCGGGGCAAGAACAGCCCCAGCATTTT
TRBJ1-1 | TRBV6-1 | . | TRBD1 | CASREAGTGVEAFF | TGTGCCAGCAGAGAGGCCGGGACAGGGGTTGAAGCTTTCTTT
TRBJ2-7 | TRBV5-1 | . | TRBD2 | CASSSAGGLYEQYF | TGCGCCAGCAGCTCGGCGGGGGGCCTCTACGAGCAGTACTTC
TRBJ1-1 | TRBV7-9 | . | TRBD1 | CSSSLVQGAGTEAFF | TGTTCCAGCAGCTTAGTGCAGGGGGCGGGCACTGAAGCTTTCTTT
TRBJ1-3 | TRBV5-1 | . | TRBD1 | CASSLSSTGISGNTIYF | TGCGCCAGCAGCTTGTCCTCGACAGGGATCTCTGGAAACACCATATATTTT
TRBJ1-1 | TRBV30 | . | TRBD1 | CAWSVLRGPTEAFF | TGTGCCTGGAGTGTACTCAGGGGGCCCACTGAAGCTTTCTTT
TRBJ2-1 | TRBV21-1 | . | . | CASSKVYRLAGGSSYNEQFF | TGTGCCAGCAGCAAAGTTTATAGACTAGCGGGAGGGAGCTCCTACAATGAGCAGTTCTTC
TRBJ1-3 | TRBV5-1 | . | . | CASSLGTQGNTIYF | TGCGCCAGCAGCTTGGGGACTCAGGGAAACACCATATATTTT
TRBJ2-7 | TRBV18 | . | TRBD2 | CASSLGTSGWLYEQYF | TGTGCCAGCTCACTCGGGACTAGCGGGTGGCTTTACGAGCAGTACTTC